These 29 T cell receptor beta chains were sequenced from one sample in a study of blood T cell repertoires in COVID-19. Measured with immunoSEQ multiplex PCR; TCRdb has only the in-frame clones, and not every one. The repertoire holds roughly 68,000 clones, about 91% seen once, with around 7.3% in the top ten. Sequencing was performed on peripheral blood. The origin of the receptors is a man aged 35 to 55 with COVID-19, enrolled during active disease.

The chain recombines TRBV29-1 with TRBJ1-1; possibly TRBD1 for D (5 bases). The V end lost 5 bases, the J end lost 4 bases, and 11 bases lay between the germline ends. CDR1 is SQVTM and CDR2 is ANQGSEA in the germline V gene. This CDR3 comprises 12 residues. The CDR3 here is CSVLKGITEAFF. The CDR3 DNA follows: TGCAGCGTTCTGAAGGGGATCACTGAAGCTTTCTTT.

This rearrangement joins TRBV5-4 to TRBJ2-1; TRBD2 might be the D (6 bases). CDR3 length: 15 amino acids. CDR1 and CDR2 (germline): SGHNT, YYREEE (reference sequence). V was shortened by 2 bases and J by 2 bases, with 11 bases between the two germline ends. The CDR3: CASSLGGGTYNEQFF. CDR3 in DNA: TGTGCCAGCAGCTTAGGTGGGGGGACCTACAATGAGCAGTTCTTC.

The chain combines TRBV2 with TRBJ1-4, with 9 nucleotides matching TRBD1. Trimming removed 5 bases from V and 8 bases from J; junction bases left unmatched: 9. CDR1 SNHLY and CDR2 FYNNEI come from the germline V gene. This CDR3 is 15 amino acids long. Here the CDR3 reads CASSRWDREGEKLFF. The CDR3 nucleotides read TGTGCCAGCAGTCGTTGGGACAGGGAAGGGGAAAAACTGTTTTTT.

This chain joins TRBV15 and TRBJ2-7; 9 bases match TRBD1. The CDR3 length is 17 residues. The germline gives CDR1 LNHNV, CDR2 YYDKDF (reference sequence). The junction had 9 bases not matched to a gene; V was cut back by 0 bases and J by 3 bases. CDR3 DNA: TGTGCCACCAGCAGAGAGTCACTAAGGGACAGGGTCTACGAGCAGTACTTC. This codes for CATSRESLRDRVYEQYF.

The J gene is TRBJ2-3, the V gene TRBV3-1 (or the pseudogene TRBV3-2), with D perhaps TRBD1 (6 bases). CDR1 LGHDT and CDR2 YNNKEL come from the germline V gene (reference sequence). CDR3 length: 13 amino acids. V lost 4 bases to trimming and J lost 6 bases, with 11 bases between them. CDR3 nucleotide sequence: TGTGCCAGCAGCCGCACAGGGTCGGATACGCAGTATTTT. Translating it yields CASSRTGSDTQYF.

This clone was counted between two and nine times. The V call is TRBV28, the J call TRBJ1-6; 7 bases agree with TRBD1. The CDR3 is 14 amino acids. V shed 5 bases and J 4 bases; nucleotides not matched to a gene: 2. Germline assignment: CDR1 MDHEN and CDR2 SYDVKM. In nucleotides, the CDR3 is TGTGCCAGCAGTACGGGACAGTATAATTCACCCCTCCACTTT. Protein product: CASSTGQYNSPLHF.

The CDR3 loop reads CATGGEGGYEQYF. The CDR3 DNA reads TGCGCCACCGGGGGGGAGGGGGGCTACGAGCAGTACTTC. The chain combines TRBV10-2 with TRBJ2-7, with 8 bases aligning to TRBD2. This CDR3 comprises 13 residues. CDR1 is WSHSY and CDR2 is SAAADI in the germline V gene. V shed 10 bases and J 3 bases; nucleotides not matched to a gene: 8.

CDR3 sequence: CASSFTGRGQETQYF. CDR3 sequence (DNA): TGCGCCAGCAGCTTTACTGGCAGGGGCCAAGAGACCCAGTACTTC. J is TRBJ2-5 and V is TRBV5-1, with a weak D call TRBD1 (6 bases). V lost 2 bases to trimming and J lost 1 base, with 12 bases between them. The CDR3 runs to 15 residues. Germline CDR1 SGHRS, CDR2 YFSETQ.

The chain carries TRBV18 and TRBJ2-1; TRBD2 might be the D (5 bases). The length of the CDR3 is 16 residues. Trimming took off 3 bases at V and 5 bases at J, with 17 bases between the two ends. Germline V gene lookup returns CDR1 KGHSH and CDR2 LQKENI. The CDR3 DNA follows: TGTGCCAGCTCACCTGATTTATCAGCGGCTCACAATGAGCAGTTCTTC. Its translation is CASSPDLSAAHNEQFF.

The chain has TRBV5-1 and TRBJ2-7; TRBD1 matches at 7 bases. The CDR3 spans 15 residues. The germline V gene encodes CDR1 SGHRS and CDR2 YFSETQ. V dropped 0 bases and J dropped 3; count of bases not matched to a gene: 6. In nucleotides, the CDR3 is TGCGCCAGCAGCTTGGACGGGACAGCTTACTACGAGCAGTACTTC. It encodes CASSLDGTAYYEQYF.

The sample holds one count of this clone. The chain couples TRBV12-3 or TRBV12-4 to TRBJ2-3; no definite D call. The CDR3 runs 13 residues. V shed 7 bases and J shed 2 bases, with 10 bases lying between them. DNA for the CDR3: TGTGCCAGCACCAACAGCTACACAGATACGCAGTATTTT. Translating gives CASTNSYTDTQYF.

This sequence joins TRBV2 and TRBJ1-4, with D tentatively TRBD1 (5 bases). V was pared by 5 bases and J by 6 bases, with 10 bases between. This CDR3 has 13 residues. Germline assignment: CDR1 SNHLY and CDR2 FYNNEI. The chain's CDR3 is CASSSTGYEKLFF. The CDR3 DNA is TGTGCCAGCAGTTCAACAGGATATGAAAAACTGTTTTTT.

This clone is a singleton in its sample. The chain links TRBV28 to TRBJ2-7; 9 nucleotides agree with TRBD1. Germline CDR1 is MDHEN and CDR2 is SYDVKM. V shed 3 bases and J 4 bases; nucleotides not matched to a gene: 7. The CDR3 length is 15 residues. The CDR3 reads CASSFQTGGVYEQYF. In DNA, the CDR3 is TGTGCCAGCAGTTTCCAGACAGGGGGTGTATACGAGCAGTACTTC.

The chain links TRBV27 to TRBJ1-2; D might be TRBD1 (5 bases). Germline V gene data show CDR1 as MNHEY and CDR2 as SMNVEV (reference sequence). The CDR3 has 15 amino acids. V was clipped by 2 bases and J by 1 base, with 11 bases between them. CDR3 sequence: CASSLMQGINYGYTF. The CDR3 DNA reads TGTGCCAGCAGTTTAATGCAGGGAATTAACTATGGCTACACCTTC.

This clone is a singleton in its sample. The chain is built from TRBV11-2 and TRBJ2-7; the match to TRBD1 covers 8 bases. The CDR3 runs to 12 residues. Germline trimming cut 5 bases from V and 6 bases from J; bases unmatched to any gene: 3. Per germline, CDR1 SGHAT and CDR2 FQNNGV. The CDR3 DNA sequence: TGTGCCAGCAGCCCACAGGGGGGCGAGCAGTACTTC. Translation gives CASSPQGGEQYF.

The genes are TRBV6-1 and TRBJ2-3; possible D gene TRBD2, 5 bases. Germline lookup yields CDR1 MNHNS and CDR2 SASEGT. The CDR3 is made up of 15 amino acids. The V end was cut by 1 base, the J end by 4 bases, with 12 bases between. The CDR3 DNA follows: TGTGCCAGCAGTGAAGTAGGAGGTCCCGCAGATACGCAGTATTTT. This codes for CASSEVGGPADTQYF.

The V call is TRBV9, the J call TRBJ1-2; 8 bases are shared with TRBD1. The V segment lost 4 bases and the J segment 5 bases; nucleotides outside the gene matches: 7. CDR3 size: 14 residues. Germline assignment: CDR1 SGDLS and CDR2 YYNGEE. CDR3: CASSNPGQAYGYTF. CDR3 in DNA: TGTGCCAGCAGCAACCCGGGACAGGCTTATGGCTACACCTTC.

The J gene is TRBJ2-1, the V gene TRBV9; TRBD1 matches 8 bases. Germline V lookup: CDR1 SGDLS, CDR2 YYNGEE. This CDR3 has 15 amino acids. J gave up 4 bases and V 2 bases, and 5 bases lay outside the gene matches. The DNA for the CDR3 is TGTGCCAGCAGCGTGGGACAGGCGAGATACAATGAGCAGTTCTTC. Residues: CASSVGQARYNEQFF. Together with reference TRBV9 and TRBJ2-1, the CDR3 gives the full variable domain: DSGVTQTPKHLITATGQRVTLRCSPRSGDLSVYWYQQSLDQGLQFLIQYYNGEERAKGNILERFSAQQFPDLHSELNLSSLELGDSALYFCASSVGQARYNEQFFGPGTRLTVL.

CDR3 bases: TGTGCCAGCAGCTTACCTATACAGGGGTCATGGAATGAAAAACTGTTTTTT. Protein product: CASSLPIQGSWNEKLFF. The genes are TRBV7-6 and TRBJ1-4; 7 bases are a match to TRBD1. The J segment lost 5 bases and the V segment lost 2 bases, leaving 11 bases of the junction unmatched. CDR1 is SGHVS, CDR2 FNYEAQ, per germline. The CDR3 loop spans 17 amino acids.

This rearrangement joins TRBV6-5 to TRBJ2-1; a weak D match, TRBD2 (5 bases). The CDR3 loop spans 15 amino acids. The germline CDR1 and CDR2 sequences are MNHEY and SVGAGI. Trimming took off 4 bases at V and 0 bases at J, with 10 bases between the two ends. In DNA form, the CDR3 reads TGTGCCAGCAGTTTTTGGGAGAGCTCCTACAATGAGCAGTTCTTC. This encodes CASSFWESSYNEQFF.

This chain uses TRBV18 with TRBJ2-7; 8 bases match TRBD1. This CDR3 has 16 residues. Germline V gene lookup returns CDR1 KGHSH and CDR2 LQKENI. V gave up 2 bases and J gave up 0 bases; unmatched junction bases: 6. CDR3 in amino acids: CASSPRTGSLSYEQYF. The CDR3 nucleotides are TGTGCCAGCTCACCAAGGACAGGGTCCCTCTCCTACGAGCAGTACTTC.

The CDR3 region has the DNA TGTGCCAGCAGTTCAGCCGGGACAGGGAACACTGAAGCTTTCTTT. This gives the protein CASSSAGTGNTEAFF. The chain joins TRBV6-2 or TRBV6-3 to TRBJ1-1; 8 nucleotides match TRBD1. Germline CDR1 and CDR2: MNHEY and SVGEGT. This CDR3 is 15 amino acids long. The V and J ends lost 4 bases and 1 base, in that order; junction bases with no gene match: 5.

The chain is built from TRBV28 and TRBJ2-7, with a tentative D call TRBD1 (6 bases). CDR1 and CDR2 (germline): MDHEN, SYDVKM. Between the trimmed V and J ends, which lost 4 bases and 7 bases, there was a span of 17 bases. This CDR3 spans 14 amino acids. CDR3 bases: TGTGCCAGCAGTTCGGGGCAGGGGACGAAGGAGCAGTACTTC. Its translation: CASSSGQGTKEQYF.

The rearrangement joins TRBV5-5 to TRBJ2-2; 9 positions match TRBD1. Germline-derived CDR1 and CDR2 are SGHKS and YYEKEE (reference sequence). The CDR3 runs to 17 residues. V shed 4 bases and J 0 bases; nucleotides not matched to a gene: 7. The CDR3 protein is CASSDRTGGPNTGELFF. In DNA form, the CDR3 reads TGTGCCAGCAGCGACAGAACAGGGGGCCCGAACACCGGGGAGCTGTTTTTT. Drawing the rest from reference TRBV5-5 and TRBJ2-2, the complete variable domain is DAGVTQSPTHLIKTRGQQVTLRCSPISGHKSVSWYQQVLGQGPQFIFQYYEKEERGRGNFPDRFSARQFPNYSSELNVNALLLGDSALYLCASSDRTGGPNTGELFFGEGSRLTVL.

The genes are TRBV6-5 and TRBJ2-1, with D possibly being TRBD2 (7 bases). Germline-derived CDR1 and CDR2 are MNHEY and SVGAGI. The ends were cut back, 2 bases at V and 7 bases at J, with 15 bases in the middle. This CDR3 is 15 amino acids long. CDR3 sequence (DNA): TGTGCCAGCAGTTACAAGTGGGGGGGCGGGAATGAGCAGTTCTTC. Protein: CASSYKWGGGNEQFF.

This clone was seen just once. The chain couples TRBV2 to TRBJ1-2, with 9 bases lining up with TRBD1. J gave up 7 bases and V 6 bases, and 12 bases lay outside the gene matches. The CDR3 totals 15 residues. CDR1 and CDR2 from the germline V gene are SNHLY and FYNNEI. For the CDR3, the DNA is TGTGCCAGCAGGTCCGGGACAGGGCCAGCGAGTGGCTACACCTTC. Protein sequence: CASRSGTGPASGYTF.

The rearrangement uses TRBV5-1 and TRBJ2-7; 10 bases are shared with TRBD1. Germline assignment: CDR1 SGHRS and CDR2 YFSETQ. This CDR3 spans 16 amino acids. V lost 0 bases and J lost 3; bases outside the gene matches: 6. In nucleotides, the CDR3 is TGCGCCAGCAGCTTGGCCAGGGACAGGGGTGACTACGAGCAGTACTTC. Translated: CASSLARDRGDYEQYF.

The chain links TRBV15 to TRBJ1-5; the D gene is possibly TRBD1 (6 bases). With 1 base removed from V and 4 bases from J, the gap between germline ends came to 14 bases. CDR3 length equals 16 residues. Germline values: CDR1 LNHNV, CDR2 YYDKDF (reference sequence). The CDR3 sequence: CATSRGPGGGNQPQHF. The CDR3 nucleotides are TGTGCCACCAGCAGAGGACCGGGAGGGGGAAATCAGCCCCAGCATTTT.

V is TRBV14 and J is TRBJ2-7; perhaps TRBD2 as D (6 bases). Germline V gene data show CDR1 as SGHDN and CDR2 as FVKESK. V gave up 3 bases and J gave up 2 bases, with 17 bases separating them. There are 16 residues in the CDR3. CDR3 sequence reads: CASSQEPGLPTYEQYF. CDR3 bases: TGTGCCAGCAGCCAGGAACCGGGACTTCCTACCTACGAGCAGTACTTC.